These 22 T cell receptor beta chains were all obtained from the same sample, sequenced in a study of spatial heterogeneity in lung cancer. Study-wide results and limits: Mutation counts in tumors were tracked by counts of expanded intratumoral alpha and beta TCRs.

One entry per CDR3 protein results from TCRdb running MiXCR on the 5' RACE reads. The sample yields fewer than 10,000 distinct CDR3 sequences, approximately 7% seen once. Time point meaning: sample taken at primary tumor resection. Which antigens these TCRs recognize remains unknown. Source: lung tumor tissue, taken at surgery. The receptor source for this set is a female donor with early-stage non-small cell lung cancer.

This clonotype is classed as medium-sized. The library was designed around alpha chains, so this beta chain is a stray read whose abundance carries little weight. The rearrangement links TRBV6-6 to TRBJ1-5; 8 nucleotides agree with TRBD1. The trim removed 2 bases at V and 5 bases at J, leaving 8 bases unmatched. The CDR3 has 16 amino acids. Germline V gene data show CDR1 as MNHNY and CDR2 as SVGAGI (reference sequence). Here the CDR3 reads CASSYPPAGGYQPQHF. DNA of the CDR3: TGTGCCAGCAGTTACCCCCCGGCAGGGGGCTATCAGCCCCAGCATTTT.

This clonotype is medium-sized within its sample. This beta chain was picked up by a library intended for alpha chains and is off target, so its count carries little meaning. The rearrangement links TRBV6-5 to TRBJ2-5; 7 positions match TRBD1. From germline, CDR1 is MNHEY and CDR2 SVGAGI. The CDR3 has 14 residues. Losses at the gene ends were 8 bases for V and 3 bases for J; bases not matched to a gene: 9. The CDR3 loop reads CASSHRQGKETQYF. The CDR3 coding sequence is TGTGCCAGCTCTCACCGACAGGGCAAAGAGACCCAGTACTTC.

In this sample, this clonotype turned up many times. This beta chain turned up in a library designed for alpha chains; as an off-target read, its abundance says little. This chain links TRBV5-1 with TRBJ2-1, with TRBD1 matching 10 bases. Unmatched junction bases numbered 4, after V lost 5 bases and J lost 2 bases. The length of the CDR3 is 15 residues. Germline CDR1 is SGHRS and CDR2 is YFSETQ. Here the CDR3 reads CASRFDRGPYNEQFF. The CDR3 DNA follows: TGCGCCAGCAGGTTTGACAGGGGGCCCTACAATGAGCAGTTCTTC.

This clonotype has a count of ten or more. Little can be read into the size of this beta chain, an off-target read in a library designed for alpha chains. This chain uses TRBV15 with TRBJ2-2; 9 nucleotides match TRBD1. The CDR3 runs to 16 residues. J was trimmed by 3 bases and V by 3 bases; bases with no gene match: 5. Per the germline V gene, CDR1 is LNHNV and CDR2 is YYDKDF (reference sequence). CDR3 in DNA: TGTGCCACCAGCAGCCGAGACAGGGGGGACACCGGGGAGCTGTTTTTT. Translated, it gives CATSSRDRGDTGELFF.

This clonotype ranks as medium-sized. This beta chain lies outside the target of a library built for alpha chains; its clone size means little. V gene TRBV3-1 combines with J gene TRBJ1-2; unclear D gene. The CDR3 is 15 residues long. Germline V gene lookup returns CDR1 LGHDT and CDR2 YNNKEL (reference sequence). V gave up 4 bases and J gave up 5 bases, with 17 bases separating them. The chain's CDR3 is CASSPPPPLRYGYTF. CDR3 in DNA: TGTGCCAGCAGCCCACCTCCCCCGCTGAGGTATGGCTACACCTTC.

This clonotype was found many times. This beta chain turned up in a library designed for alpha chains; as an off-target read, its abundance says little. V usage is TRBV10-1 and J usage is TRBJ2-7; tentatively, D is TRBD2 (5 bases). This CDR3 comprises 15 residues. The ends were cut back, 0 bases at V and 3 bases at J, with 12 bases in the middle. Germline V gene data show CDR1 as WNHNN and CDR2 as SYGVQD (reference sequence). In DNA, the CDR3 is TGCGCCAGCAGTGAGTCTTCCATCAGCGGCTACGAGCAGTACTTC. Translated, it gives CASSESSISGYEQYF.

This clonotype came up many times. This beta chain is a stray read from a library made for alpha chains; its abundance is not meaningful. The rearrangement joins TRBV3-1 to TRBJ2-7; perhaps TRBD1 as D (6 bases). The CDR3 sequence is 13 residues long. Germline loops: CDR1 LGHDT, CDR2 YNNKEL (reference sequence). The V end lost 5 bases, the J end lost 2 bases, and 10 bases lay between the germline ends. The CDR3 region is CASSVQGPYEQYF. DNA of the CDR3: TGTGCCAGCAGCGTACAGGGTCCCTACGAGCAGTACTTC.

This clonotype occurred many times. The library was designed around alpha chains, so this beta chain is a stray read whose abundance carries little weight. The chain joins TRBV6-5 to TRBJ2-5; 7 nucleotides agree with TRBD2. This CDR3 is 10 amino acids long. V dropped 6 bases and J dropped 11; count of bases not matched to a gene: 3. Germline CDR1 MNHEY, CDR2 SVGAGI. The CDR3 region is CASRGLVQYF. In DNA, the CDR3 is TGTGCCAGCAGAGGACTAGTTCAGTACTTC.

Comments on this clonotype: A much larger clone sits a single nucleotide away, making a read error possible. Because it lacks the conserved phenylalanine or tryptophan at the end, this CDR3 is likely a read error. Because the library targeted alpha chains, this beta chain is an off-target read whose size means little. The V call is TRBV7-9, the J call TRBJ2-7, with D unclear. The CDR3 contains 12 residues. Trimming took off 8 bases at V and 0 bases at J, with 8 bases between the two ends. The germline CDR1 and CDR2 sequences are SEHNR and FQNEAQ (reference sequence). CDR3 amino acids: CASGRSSYEQYL. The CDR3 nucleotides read TGTGCCAGCGGCCGATCCTCCTACGAGCAGTACTTA.

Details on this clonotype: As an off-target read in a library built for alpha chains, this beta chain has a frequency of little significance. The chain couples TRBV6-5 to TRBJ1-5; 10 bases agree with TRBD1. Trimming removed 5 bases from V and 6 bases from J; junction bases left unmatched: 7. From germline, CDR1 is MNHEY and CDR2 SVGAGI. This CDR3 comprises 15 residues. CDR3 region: CASSRTGGLSQPQHF. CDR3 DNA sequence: TGTGCCAGCAGTAGGACAGGGGGTTTGAGTCAGCCCCAGCATTTT.

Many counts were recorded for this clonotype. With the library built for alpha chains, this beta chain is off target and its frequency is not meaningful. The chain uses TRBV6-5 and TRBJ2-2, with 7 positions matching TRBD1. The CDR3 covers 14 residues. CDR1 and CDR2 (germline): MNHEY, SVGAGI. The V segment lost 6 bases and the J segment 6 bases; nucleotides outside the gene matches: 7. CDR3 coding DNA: TGTGCCAGCAGACAGGGGCGATACGCCGGGGAGCTGTTTTTT. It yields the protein CASRQGRYAGELFF.

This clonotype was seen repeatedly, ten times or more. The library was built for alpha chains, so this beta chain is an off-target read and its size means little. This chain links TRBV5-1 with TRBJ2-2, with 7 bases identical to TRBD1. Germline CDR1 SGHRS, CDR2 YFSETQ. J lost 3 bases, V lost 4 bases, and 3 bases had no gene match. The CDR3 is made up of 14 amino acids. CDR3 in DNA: TGCGCCAGCAGCGGGACAGTTGACACCGGGGAGCTGTTTTTT. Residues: CASSGTVDTGELFF.

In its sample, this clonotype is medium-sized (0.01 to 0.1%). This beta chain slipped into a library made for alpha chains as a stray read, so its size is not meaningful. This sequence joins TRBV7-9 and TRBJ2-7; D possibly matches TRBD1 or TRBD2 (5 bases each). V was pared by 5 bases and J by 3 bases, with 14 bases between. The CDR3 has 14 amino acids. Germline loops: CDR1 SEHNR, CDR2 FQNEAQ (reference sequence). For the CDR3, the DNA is TGTGCCAGCAGCCCCGGGGACGGACACTACGAGCAGTACTTC. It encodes CASSPGDGHYEQYF.

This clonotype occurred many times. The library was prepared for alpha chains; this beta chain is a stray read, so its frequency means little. Here the CDR3 DNA reads TGTGCCAGCAGCTTAGGGGCCTACGAGCAGTACTTC. This codes for CASSLGAYEQYF. This sequence joins TRBV7-9 and TRBJ2-7; no reliable D call. V lost 1 base and J 2 bases, leaving 3 bases between the germline ends. CDR1 and CDR2 from the germline V gene are SEHNR and FQNEAQ (reference sequence). CDR3 length equals 12 residues.

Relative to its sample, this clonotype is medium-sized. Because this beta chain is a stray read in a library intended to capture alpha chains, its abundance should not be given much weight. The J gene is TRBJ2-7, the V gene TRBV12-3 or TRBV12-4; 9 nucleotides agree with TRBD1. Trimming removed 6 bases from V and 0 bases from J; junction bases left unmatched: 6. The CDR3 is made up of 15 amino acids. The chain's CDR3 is CASRRGTGPSYEQYF. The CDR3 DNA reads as TGTGCCAGCAGACGCGGGACAGGGCCCTCCTACGAGCAGTACTTC.

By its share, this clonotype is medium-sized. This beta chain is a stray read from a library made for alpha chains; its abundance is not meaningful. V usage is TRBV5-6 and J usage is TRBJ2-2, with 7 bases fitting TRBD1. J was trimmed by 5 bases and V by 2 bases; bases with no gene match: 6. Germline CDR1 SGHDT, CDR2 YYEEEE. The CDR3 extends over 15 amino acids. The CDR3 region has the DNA TGTGCCAGCAGCTTCAAGGACAGGAGGACCGGGGAGCTGTTTTTT. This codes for CASSFKDRRTGELFF.

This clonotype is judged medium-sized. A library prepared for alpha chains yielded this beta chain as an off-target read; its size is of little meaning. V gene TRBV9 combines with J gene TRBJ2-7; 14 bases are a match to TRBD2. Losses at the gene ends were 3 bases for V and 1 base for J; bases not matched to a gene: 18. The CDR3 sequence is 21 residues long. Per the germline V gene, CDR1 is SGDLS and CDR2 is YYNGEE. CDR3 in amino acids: CASSAQGARLAGGPVSYEQYF. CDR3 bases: TGTGCCAGCAGCGCCCAGGGGGCGCGACTAGCGGGAGGGCCCGTGTCCTACGAGCAGTACTTC.

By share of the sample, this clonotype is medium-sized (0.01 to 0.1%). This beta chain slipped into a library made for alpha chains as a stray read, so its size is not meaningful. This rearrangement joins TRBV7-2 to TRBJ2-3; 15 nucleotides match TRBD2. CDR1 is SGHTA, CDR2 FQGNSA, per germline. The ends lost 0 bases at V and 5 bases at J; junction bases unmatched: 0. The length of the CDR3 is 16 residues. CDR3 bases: TGTGCCAGCAGCTTAGCGGGACTAGCGGGAGGAGATACGCAGTATTTT. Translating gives CASSLAGLAGGDTQYF.

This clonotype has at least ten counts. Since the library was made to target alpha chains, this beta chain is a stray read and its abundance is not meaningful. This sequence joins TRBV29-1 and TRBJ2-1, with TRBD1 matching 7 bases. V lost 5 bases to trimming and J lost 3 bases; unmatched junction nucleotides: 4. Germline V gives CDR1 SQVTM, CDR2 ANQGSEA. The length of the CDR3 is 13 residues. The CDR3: CSVTDRIYNEQFF. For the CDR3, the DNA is TGCAGCGTTACGGACAGGATCTACAATGAGCAGTTCTTC.

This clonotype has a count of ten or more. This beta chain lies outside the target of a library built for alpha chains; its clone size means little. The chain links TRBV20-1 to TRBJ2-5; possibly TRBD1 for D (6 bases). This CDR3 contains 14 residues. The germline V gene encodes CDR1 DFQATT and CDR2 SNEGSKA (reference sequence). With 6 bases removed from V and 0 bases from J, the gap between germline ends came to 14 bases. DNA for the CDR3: TGCAGTGCCTGGACAGAGAGACACCAAGAGACCCAGTACTTC. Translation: CSAWTERHQETQYF.

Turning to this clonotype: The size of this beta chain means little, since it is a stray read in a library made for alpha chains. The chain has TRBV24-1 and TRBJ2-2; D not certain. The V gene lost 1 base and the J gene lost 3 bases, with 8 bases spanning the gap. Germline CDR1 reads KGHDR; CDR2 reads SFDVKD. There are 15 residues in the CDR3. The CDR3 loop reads CATSDFATDTGELFF. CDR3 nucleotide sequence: TGTGCCACCAGTGATTTCGCAACAGACACCGGGGAGCTGTTTTTT.

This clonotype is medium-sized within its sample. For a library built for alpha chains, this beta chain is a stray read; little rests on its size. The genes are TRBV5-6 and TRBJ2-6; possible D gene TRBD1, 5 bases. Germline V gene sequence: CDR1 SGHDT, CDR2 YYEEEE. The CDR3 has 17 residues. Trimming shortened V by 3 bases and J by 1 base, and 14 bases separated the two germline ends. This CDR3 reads CASSSTGVRSGANVLTF. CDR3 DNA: TGTGCCAGCAGCTCAACAGGTGTCCGGTCTGGGGCCAACGTCCTGACTTTC.